Following are 23 T cell receptor beta chains from one sample sequenced in a study of blood T cells in healthy people across ages. Combining a sample-barcoded 5' primer with a J-beta primer mix, a second PCR ran for about 6 to 12 cycles. MiXCR, run by TCRdb on the 5' RACE reads, gives a single entry per CDR3 protein. This sample yields 1.2 million to 1.5 million distinct CDR3 sequences, of which approximately 59% are seen a single time; under 8.5% belongs to the top ten. What was sequenced was blood. The receptors stem from a man younger than 35 in good health.

The J gene is TRBJ2-5, the V gene TRBV10-3, with D perhaps assigned TRBD1 or TRBD2 (6 bases each). CDR1 ENHRY and CDR2 SYGVKD come from the germline V gene. The V end lost 3 bases, the J end lost 4 bases, and 9 bases lay between the germline ends. There are 13 residues in the CDR3. The chain's CDR3 is CAISEQGGETQYF. The DNA of the CDR3 is TGTGCCATCAGTGAACAGGGAGGAGAGACCCAGTACTTC.

The V call is TRBV4-2, the J call TRBJ2-1; D possibly matches TRBD1 or TRBD2 (6 bases each). The CDR3 has 16 amino acids. The V gene lost 0 bases and the J gene lost 4 bases, with 13 bases spanning the gap. Germline V CDR1 and CDR2: LGHNA, YNFKEQ. DNA of the CDR3: TGTGCCAGCAGCCAAGACCACATAGGGGGGTACAATGAGCAGTTCTTC. Protein sequence: CASSQDHIGGYNEQFF.

This chain connects TRBV10-3 to TRBJ2-7; no firm D call. The CDR3 is 15 amino acids. The V end was cut by 8 bases, the J end by 2 bases, with 19 bases between. Germline V gene lookup returns CDR1 ENHRY and CDR2 SYGVKD. CDR3 coding DNA: TGTGCCATCGAACCCCGGCGAAGTGCCCCCTACGAGCAGTACTTC. Protein product: CAIEPRRSAPYEQYF.

This clonotype was found a few times. The V gene is TRBV21-1, the J gene TRBJ2-5; the D call of TRBD2 is as the table states it, not checked on the DNA. TRBV21-1 is assigned pseudogene status. The CDR3 extends over 15 amino acids. For the CDR3, the DNA is TGTGCCCGGGGCCCTTGTGTGATAGACCAAGAGACCCAGTACTTC. This codes for CARGPCVIDQETQYF.

The gene calls are TRBV24-1 and TRBJ2-3; D not resolved. The length of the CDR3 is 13 residues. Germline V CDR1 and CDR2: KGHDR, SFDVKD. The V end lost 5 bases, the J end lost 2 bases, and 7 bases lay between the germline ends. The DNA for the CDR3 is TGTGCCACCAGTGGCCCCAACACAGATACGCAGTATTTT. Its protein product is CATSGPNTDTQYF.

The V call is TRBV12-3 or TRBV12-4, the J call TRBJ2-4; TRBD1 aligns across 8 bases. The better agreement between TRBJ2-7 and the DNA end casts doubt on the J call. The length of the CDR3 is 14 residues. The CDR3 is CASSSRGHPYEQYF. For the CDR3, the DNA is TGTGCCAGCAGTTCCAGGGGGCACCCCTACGAGCAGTACTTC.

This chain joins TRBV6-4 and TRBJ2-3; D remains unclear. Germline CDR1 reads MRHNA; CDR2 reads SNTAGT. The CDR3 consists of 15 residues. V gave up 0 bases and J gave up 0 bases, with 7 bases separating them. CDR3 residues: CASSDSAGSTDTQYF. The CDR3 DNA reads TGTGCCAGCAGTGACTCAGCAGGTAGCACAGATACGCAGTATTTT.

This clonotype was detected many times. This chain uses TRBV27 with TRBJ2-7; TRBD2 aligns across 13 bases. Germline V gene sequence: CDR1 MNHEY, CDR2 SMNVEV (reference sequence). The CDR3 spans 14 residues. Trimming took 5 bases from V and 6 from J; bases not matched to a gene: 4. The CDR3 DNA reads TGTGCCAGCAGTACCGGGACTAGCGGGATCGAGCAGTACTTC. It translates to CASSTGTSGIEQYF.

Only a few counts were recorded for this clonotype. The chain links TRBV15 to TRBJ1-1; D is undetermined. Germline lookup yields CDR1 LNHNV and CDR2 YYDKDF (reference sequence). The V end was cut by 3 bases, the J end by 1 base, with 15 bases between. This CDR3 contains 16 residues. The CDR3 DNA is TGTGCCACCAGCAGCGAAAGGGTCGGCGCGAACACTGAAGCTTTCTTT. Its protein is CATSSERVGANTEAFF.

This clonotype has just a few counts. This chain connects TRBV29-1 to TRBJ1-2; the D is unclear. Germline V gene data show CDR1 as SQVTM and CDR2 as ANQGSEA. V lost 5 bases to trimming and J lost 3 bases, with 7 bases between them. CDR3 length: 11 residues. DNA for the CDR3: TGCAGCGTTTCTGAGGACTATGGCTACACCTTC. Translated: CSVSEDYGYTF. Full variable domain (rest looked up from reference TRBV29-1 and TRBJ1-2): SAVISQKPSRDICQRGTSLTIQCQVDSQVTMMFWYRQQPGQSLTLIATANQGSEATYESGFVIDKFPISRPNLTFSTLTVSNMSPEDSSIYLCSVSEDYGYTFGSGTRLTVV.

The chain recombines TRBV6-1 with TRBJ2-7; D remains unclear. Trimming left V 2 bases short and J 3 bases short, with 8 bases between. CDR1 is MNHNS and CDR2 is SASEGT in the germline V gene. This CDR3 spans 13 amino acids. CDR3 bases: TGTGCCAGCAGTGAAATAATAGTCTACGAGCAGTACTTC. Residues: CASSEIIVYEQYF.

This rearrangement joins TRBV16 to TRBJ2-5; 8 bases map to TRBD1. J was trimmed by 2 bases and V by 1 base; bases with no gene match: 6. The CDR3 runs to 16 residues. Germline V gives CDR1 KGHSY, CDR2 FQNENV. The CDR3 DNA is TGTGCCAGCAGCCAATTCATAGGACAGGGACAAGAGACCCAGTACTTC. It is translated as CASSQFIGQGQETQYF.

This rearrangement joins TRBV4-3 to TRBJ2-1; the match to TRBD2 covers 12 bases. J gave up 4 bases and V 0 bases, and 1 base lay outside the gene matches. This CDR3 contains 16 residues. Germline CDR1 LGHNA, CDR2 YSLEER. This CDR3 reads CASSQELAGGYNEQFF. CDR3 in DNA: TGCGCCAGCAGCCAAGAACTAGCGGGGGGTTACAATGAGCAGTTCTTC.

The chain carries TRBV15 and TRBJ2-2, with D unclear. This CDR3 has 17 residues. V lost 0 bases, J lost 1 base, and 12 bases lay in between. Germline CDR1 LNHNV, CDR2 YYDKDF (reference sequence). CDR3 in amino acids: CATSRDDEQGNTGELFF. The CDR3 nucleotides are TGTGCCACCAGCAGAGATGATGAACAAGGGAACACCGGGGAGCTGTTTTTT.

V gene TRBV7-2 combines with J gene TRBJ2-1, with TRBD1 matching 10 bases. Trimming cost V 5 bases and J 15 bases; bases outside gene matches: 13. The CDR3 consists of 14 residues. The germline V gene encodes CDR1 SGHTA and CDR2 FQGNSA. CDR3 loop: CASSLSRTGGDWFF. The CDR3 DNA reads TGTGCCAGCAGCCTCAGCCGGACAGGGGGTGATTGGTTCTTC.

In the case of this clonotype: Here the CDR3 omits its conserved ending phenylalanine or tryptophan, so a read error is the likely source. The rearrangement uses TRBV2 and TRBJ2-5; tentatively, D is TRBD2 (5 bases). CDR1 and CDR2 (germline): SNHLY, FYNNEI. The ends were cut back, 4 bases at V and 5 bases at J, with 17 bases in the middle. The length of the CDR3 is 15 residues. The CDR3 nucleotides read TGTGCCAGCAGTGGGGGAGCGAGACGTCGGGAGACCCAGTACTCC. It specifies CASSGGARRRETQYS.

This clonotype occurred many times. V usage is TRBV4-1 and J usage is TRBJ2-1; 12 nucleotides agree with TRBD2. Germline loops: CDR1 MGHRA, CDR2 YSYEKL. The CDR3 spans 16 residues. V shed 4 bases and J 7 bases; nucleotides not matched to a gene: 8. Written as DNA, the CDR3 is TGCGCCAGCAGCCCTCGCCGACTAGCGGGAGATAATGAGCAGTTCTTC. Translation gives CASSPRRLAGDNEQFF.

The chain couples TRBV6-1 to TRBJ1-1, with D hard to call. Looked up from germline, CDR1 is MNHNS and CDR2 is SASEGT. This CDR3 has 14 amino acids. V lost 2 bases, J lost 2 bases, and 9 bases lay in between. CDR3 residues: CASSERQINTEAFF. DNA for the CDR3: TGTGCCAGCAGTGAACGCCAGATAAACACTGAAGCTTTCTTT.

V gene TRBV27 combines with J gene TRBJ2-3; D remains ambiguous. The CDR3 length is 11 residues. The V gene lost 11 bases and the J gene lost 5 bases, with 11 bases spanning the gap. Per germline, CDR1 MNHEY and CDR2 SMNVEV (reference sequence). DNA of the CDR3: TGTGCCGCTTGGTTGGGAGATACGCAGTATTTT. Encoded protein: CAAWLGDTQYF.

This clonotype was observed at least ten times. The chain recombines TRBV20-1 with TRBJ2-7; D gene unclear. Looked up from germline, CDR1 is DFQATT and CDR2 is SNEGSKA (reference sequence). Between the trimmed V and J ends, which lost 5 bases and 4 bases, there was a span of 9 bases. This CDR3 has 11 residues. Written as DNA, the CDR3 is TGCAGTGCTCGCGGTGGTTACGAGCAGTACTTC. Translated: CSARGGYEQYF.

The chain has TRBV20-1 and TRBJ1-4; D gene unclear. V lost 6 bases and J 7 bases, leaving 18 bases between the germline ends. CDR1 and CDR2 (germline): DFQATT, SNEGSKA (reference sequence). The CDR3 spans 14 residues. The CDR3 region has the DNA TGCAGTGCCCATCCAGACGGTGTCGGTGAAAAACTGTTTTTT. Protein sequence: CSAHPDGVGEKLFF.

This CDR3 reads CASSHDPDRGHEQFF. DNA for the CDR3: TGTGCCAGCAGTCATGACCCGGACAGGGGTCATGAGCAGTTCTTC. The chain carries TRBV28 and TRBJ2-1; TRBD1 matches at 9 bases. The CDR3 covers 15 residues. In germline, CDR1 is MDHEN, CDR2 SYDVKM. J gave up 8 bases and V 5 bases, and 10 bases lay outside the gene matches. Looking up the rest from reference TRBV28 and TRBJ2-1 gives the full variable domain: DVKVTQSSRYLVKRTGEKVFLECVQDMDHENMFWYRQDPGLGLRLIYFSYDVKMKEKGDIPEGYSVSREKKERFSLILESASTNQTSMYLCASSHDPDRGHEQFFGPGTRLTVL.

This CDR3 is CASSRLGGAQKKLFF. Written as DNA, the CDR3 is TGTGCCAGCTCTCGGTTGGGGGGCGCCCAGAAAAAACTGTTTTTT. The chain has TRBV27 and TRBJ1-4; D may be TRBD1 (6 bases). Trimming left V 8 bases short and J 9 bases short, with 22 bases between. The CDR3 totals 15 residues. Germline V gene data show CDR1 as MNHEY and CDR2 as SMNVEV (reference sequence).